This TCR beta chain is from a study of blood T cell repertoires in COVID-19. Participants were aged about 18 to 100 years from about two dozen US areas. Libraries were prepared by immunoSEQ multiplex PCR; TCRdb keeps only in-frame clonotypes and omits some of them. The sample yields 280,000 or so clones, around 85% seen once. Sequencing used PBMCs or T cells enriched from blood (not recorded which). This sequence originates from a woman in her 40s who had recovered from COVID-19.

In DNA, the CDR3 is TGCGCCAGCAGCGCAGGGTTAAAGACTAATGAAAAACTGTTTTTT. Its translation: CASSAGLKTNEKLFF. V is TRBV5-1 and J is TRBJ1-4, with a weak D call TRBD1 (5 bases). V lost 4 bases to trimming and J lost 2 bases, with 12 bases between them. Germline V gene sequence: CDR1 SGHRS, CDR2 YFSETQ. The CDR3 extends over 15 amino acids.